The clone carrying this TCR beta chain appeared a single time. The same CDR3 is also encoded by other DNA sequences in this sample. Original data processing: Reference gene primer amplification in the assay estimated nucleated cell counts. Some clones are missing from TCRdb's copy, which holds only in-frame ones; the method was immunoSEQ multiplex PCR. The DNA gave D and trimming, while V, J and clone size come from that table. The top ten clones hold approximately 1.1% of a sample with 100,000 to 150,000 clones, 70% to 90% of them seen once. The data derive from a study of blood T cell repertoires in COVID-19. Study as a whole: COVID-19 samples collected from the United States, Italy and Spain covered acute and convalescent phases. PBMCs, B-cell-depleted T cells, or T cells were the source of the cDNA or gDNA that made up the material.

This CDR3 contains 12 residues. V lost 6 bases to trimming and J lost 1 base, with 6 bases between them. Germline V gene lookup returns CDR1 MDHEN and CDR2 SYDVKM. The sequencing sample was made of peripheral blood. V and J are TRBV28 and TRBJ1-2, with D unresolved. This clonotype was obtained from a woman of 80 years or more with acute or convalescent COVID-19. CDR3 sequence reads: CASSFINYGYTF. DNA for the CDR3: TGTGCCAGCAGCTTTATTAACTATGGCTACACCTTC.